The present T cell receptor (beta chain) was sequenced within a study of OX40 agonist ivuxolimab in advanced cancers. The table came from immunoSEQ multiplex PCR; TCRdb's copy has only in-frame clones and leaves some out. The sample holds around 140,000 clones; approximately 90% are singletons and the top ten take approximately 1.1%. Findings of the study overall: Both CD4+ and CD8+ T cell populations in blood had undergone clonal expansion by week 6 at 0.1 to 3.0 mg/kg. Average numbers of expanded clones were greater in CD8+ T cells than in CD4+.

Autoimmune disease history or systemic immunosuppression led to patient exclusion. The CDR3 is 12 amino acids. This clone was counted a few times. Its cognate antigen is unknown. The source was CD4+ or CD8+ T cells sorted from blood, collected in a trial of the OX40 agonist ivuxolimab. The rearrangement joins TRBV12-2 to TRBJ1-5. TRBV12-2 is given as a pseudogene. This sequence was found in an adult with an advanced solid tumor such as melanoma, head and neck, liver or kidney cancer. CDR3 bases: TGTGCAAGTCGCTTGTTCGGACAGCCCCAGCATTTT. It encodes CASRLFGQPQHF.